This T cell receptor beta chain was recovered during a study of CD8+ T cells in alopecia areata. Findings and limits, study-wide: In scalp samples, resident alphabeta T cells of normal skin are also sequenced. Especially in alopecia totalis/universalis, lesional scalp showed greater clonality than normal scalp did. TCR sharing across patients was less clear than in mice, possibly HLA-related.

cDNA reverse transcribed from extracted RNA served as the sequencing template. Repertoires were generated with immunoSEQ multiplex PCR, while TCRdb's copy carries only in-frame clones and drops some. This table has 120,000 or so clones, 40% to 55% appearing once. Specimens obtained from alopecia areata patients comprised lesional scalp punch biopsies and peripheral blood. In regard to this clone: Its antigen is as yet unknown.

Per germline, CDR1 SGHRS and CDR2 YFSETQ. The CDR3 sequence is 15 residues long. Trimming cost V 4 bases and J 0 bases; bases outside gene matches: 5. The sequence was collected from a human donor with alopecia areata. Sequenced: NKG2D-low CD8+ T cells sorted from blood. The gene calls are TRBV5-1 and TRBJ2-3; 7 nucleotides match TRBD1. The CDR3 DNA follows: TGCGCCAGCAGCCTGAGGGGGCCGAGCACAGATACGCAGTATTTT. This codes for CASSLRGPSTDTQYF.